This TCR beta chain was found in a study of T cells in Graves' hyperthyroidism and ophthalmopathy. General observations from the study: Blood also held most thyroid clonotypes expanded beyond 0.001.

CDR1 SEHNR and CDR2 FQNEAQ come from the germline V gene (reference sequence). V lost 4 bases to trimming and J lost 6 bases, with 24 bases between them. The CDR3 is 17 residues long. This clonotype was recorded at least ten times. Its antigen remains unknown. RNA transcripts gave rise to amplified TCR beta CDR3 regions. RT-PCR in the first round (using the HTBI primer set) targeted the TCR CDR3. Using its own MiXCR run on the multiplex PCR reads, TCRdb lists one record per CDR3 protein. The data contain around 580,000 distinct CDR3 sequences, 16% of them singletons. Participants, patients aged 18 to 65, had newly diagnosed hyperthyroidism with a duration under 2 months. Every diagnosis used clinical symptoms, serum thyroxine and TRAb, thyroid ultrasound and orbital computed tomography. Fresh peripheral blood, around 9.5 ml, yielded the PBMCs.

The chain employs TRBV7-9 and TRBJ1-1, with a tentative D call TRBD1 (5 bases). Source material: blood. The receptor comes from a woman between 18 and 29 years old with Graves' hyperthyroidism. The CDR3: CASSSPGSGAGNAEAFF. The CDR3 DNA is TGTGCCAGCAGCTCACCAGGATCTGGGGCCGGAAATGCTGAAGCTTTCTTT.